This T cell receptor (beta chain) originates from a study of PD-1 blockade in classical Hodgkin lymphoma. Only in-frame clones appear in the TCRdb table, and some are missing; sequencing was by immunoSEQ multiplex PCR. Of about 4,300 clones in the sample, around 60% were seen once. All patients experienced relapse after autologous stem cell transplantation, and brentuximab vedotin exposure was variable. This TCR derives from a human donor with classical Hodgkin lymphoma. The material was peripheral blood mononuclear cells (PBMCs), obtained at baseline.

In DNA, the CDR3 is TGTGCCAGCAGACAACACACCGGGACGTTCTTGGGCTACACCTTC. Amino acids: CASRQHTGTFLGYTF. This chain connects TRBV6-6 to TRBJ1-2, with TRBD1 as a possible D gene (5 bases). The CDR3 length is 15 residues. The germline V and J ends were trimmed by 6 bases and 8 bases, with 22 bases remaining between them. Looked up from germline, CDR1 is MNHNY and CDR2 is SVGAGI (reference sequence).